A selection of T cell receptor beta chains follows, all from one sample in a study of T-cell reconstitution after alpha-beta-depleted transplantation in children. TCRdb passed the PCR reads through MiXCR, listing each CDR3 protein once. The sample shows about 610,000 distinct CDR3 sequences, 25% to 30% of them seen only once. The specimen comprised PBMCs, sampled before TCRalphabeta/CD19-depleted stem cell transplant. All receptors come from a boy under three years old with Wiskott-Aldrich syndrome, due to receive a stem cell transplant. Each CDR3 is given with its conserved first and last residue. D genes are given only for firm matches. A row's size may be missing; if present it is once, few, many or a size class.

-	TRBV19	TRBJ2-2	few	CASSIDVATYTGELFF	TGTGCCAGTAGTATAGATGTGGCTACCTACACCGGGGAGCTGTTTTTT
-	TRBV4-2	TRBJ1-1	-	CASSQGLNENTEAFF	TGTGCCAGCAGCCAGGGGCTTAATGAGAACACTGAAGCTTTCTTT
TRBD1	TRBV2	TRBJ2-1	-	CASNYGTGEQFF	TGTGCCAGCAATTATGGGACAGGGGAGCAGTTCTTC
-	TRBV3-1	TRBJ1-1	few	CASSQGGLQYTEAFF	TGTGCCAGCAGCCAAGGGGGCCTCCAGTACACTGAAGCTTTCTTT
TRBD1	TRBV6-5	TRBJ2-3	-	CASSYSPPGQARVDTQYF	TGTGCCAGCAGTTACTCGCCCCCGGGACAGGCCCGGGTAGATACGCAGTATTTT
-	TRBV7-3	TRBJ2-3	many	CASSAEWEPSTDTQYF	TGTGCCAGCAGCGCCGAGTGGGAGCCTAGCACAGATACGCAGTATTTT
-	TRBV20-1	TRBJ2-7	few	CSAREPGRLAYEQYF	TGCAGTGCTAGAGAACCCGGGAGACTCGCCTACGAGCAGTACTTC
TRBD2	TRBV12-3/TRBV12-4	TRBJ2-7	-	CASSLVGSGRNEQYF	TGTGCCAGCAGTTTAGTCGGTAGCGGGAGAAACGAGCAGTACTTC
-	TRBV20-1	TRBJ2-3	few	CSAVPSTDTQYF	TGCAGTGCCGTCCCCAGCACAGATACGCAGTATTTT
TRBD1	TRBV24-1	TRBJ2-2	-	CATSDPDRGGELFF	TGTGCCACCAGTGATCCTGACAGGGGCGGGGAGCTGTTTTTT
-	TRBV24-1	TRBJ2-1	-	CATSDRADEQFF	TGTGCCACCAGTGATCGAGCAGATGAGCAGTTCTTC
-	TRBV9	TRBJ1-2	-	CASSVGVRELYGYTF	TGTGCCAGCAGCGTAGGAGTTCGGGAGCTCTATGGCTACACCTTC
-	TRBV5-1	TRBJ1-1	-	CASGLGETPEAFF	TGCGCCAGCGGACTAGGTGAGACCCCTGAAGCTTTCTTT
-	TRBV2	TRBJ1-5	few	CASSEQGGVQPQHF	TGTGCCAGCAGTGAACAGGGAGGAGTTCAGCCCCAGCATTTT
-	TRBV20-1	TRBJ2-3	-	CSASPLGGIDTQYF	TGCAGTGCTAGCCCGCTTGGGGGGATTGATACGCAGTATTTT
-	TRBV7-7	TRBJ2-2	-	CASSLQVPGELFF	TGTGCCAGCAGCTTACAGGTTCCCGGGGAGCTGTTTTTT
-	TRBV5-1	TRBJ1-6	few	CASSLASGTNSPLHF	TGCGCCAGCAGCTTGGCATCAGGGACTAATTCACCCCTCCACTTT
-	TRBV2	TRBJ2-3	few	CASSELRADTDTQYF	TGTGCCAGCAGTGAACTTAGGGCAGACACAGATACGCAGTATTTT
-	TRBV5-1	TRBJ2-1	-	CASSSRVADYNEQFF	TGCGCCAGCAGCTCAAGGGTAGCGGACTACAATGAGCAGTTCTTC
TRBD1	TRBV27	TRBJ2-5	few	CASSGDGQGAFSTQYF	TGTGCCAGCAGTGGGGATGGACAGGGGGCTTTTTCTACCCAGTACTTC
TRBD2	TRBV29-1	TRBJ2-5	few	CSVAGRLAGAGTQYF	TGCAGCGTTGCGGGAAGACTAGCGGGAGCGGGGACCCAGTACTTC
-	TRBV4-1	TRBJ1-3	-	CASSQQTGTFSGNTIYF	TGCGCCAGCAGCCAACAGACAGGAACCTTCTCTGGAAACACCATATATTTT
TRBD2	TRBV6-2/TRBV6-3	TRBJ2-1	-	CASSRLAGVLFYYNEQFF	TGTGCCAGCAGCCGTCTAGCGGGAGTGCTCTTCTATTACAATGAGCAGTTCTTC
TRBD2	TRBV6-4	TRBJ2-3	-	CASSTSGRAEDTQYF	TGTGCCAGCAGCACGAGCGGGAGGGCCGAAGATACGCAGTATTTT
TRBD2	TRBV27	TRBJ2-7	few	CASSEYGGRHSYEQYF	TGTGCCAGCAGTGAGTACGGCGGGAGGCACTCCTACGAGCAGTACTTC
-	TRBV5-5	TRBJ2-2	few	CASSGTADTGELFF	TGTGCCAGCAGCGGGACCGCAGACACCGGGGAGCTGTTTTTT
TRBD2	TRBV5-1	TRBJ2-1	few	CASSRTSGRLHEQFF	TGCGCCAGCAGCCGCACTAGCGGGAGATTGCATGAGCAGTTCTTC
-	TRBV5-8	TRBJ1-5	few	CASTHGPYSNQPQHF	TGTGCCAGCACCCACGGACCGTATAGCAATCAGCCCCAGCATTTT
-	TRBV5-6	TRBJ2-5	-	CASSLYEETQYF	TGTGCCAGCAGCTTGTACGAGGAGACCCAGTACTTC
-	TRBV20-1	TRBJ2-1	-	CSARGLGRGNEQFF	TGCAGTGCTAGGGGCCTTGGGCGGGGCAATGAGCAGTTCTTC
-	TRBV25-1	TRBJ2-3	few	CASSDQGGITDTQYF	TGTGCCAGCAGTGACCAGGGGGGAATCACAGATACGCAGTATTTT
TRBD1	TRBV27	TRBJ1-4	-	CASSSIRGQGYATNEKLFF	TGTGCCAGCAGTTCCATACGAGGACAGGGGTATGCAACTAATGAAAAACTGTTTTTT
-	TRBV5-1	TRBJ2-1	few	CASSAYLKLEQFF	TGCGCCAGCAGCGCCTACCTAAAGCTAGAGCAGTTCTTC
TRBD2	TRBV12-3/TRBV12-4	TRBJ2-5	-	CASSSRTSGRSETQYF	TGTGCCAGCAGTTCGAGGACTAGCGGGAGATCAGAGACCCAGTACTTC
TRBD2	TRBV5-1	TRBJ2-7	few	CASSWGTSAYEQYF	TGCGCCAGCAGCTGGGGGACTAGCGCCTACGAGCAGTACTTC
-	TRBV20-1	TRBJ1-1	-	CSARRQGTEAFF	TGCAGTGCTAGACGTCAGGGGACTGAAGCTTTCTTT
-	TRBV11-2	TRBJ2-1	few	CASSLFIGEQFF	TGTGCCAGCAGCTTATTTATAGGAGAGCAGTTCTTC
-	TRBV20-1	TRBJ2-7	-	CSARGVTFEQYF	TGCAGTGCTAGGGGAGTAACGTTCGAGCAGTACTTC
-	TRBV28	TRBJ2-3	-	CASSPPRGNADTQYF	TGTGCCAGCAGTCCGCCCCGGGGAAACGCAGATACGCAGTATTTT
TRBD2	TRBV5-1	TRBJ2-7	few	CASGLAENYEQYF	TGCGCCAGCGGACTAGCGGAGAACTACGAGCAGTACTTC
TRBD2	TRBV20-1	TRBJ2-1	-	CSATGLLAGDDNEQFF	TGCAGTGCTACCGGACTCCTAGCGGGAGACGACAATGAGCAGTTCTTC
TRBD1	TRBV28	TRBJ1-5	-	CASSVHRGLWQPQHF	TGTGCCAGCAGTGTACACAGGGGATTGTGGCAGCCCCAGCATTTT
TRBD2	TRBV5-1	TRBJ2-7	-	CASSQTPGLGSYEQYF	TGCGCCAGCAGCCAGACCCCGGGACTAGGGTCCTACGAGCAGTACTTC
-	TRBV7-9	TRBJ2-1	-	CASSSPRDNNNEQFF	TGTGCCAGCAGCAGCCCCCGGGACAACAACAATGAGCAGTTCTTC
-	TRBV5-1	TRBJ2-7	few	CASRLATPYEQYF	TGCGCCAGCAGGCTAGCGACCCCCTACGAGCAGTACTTC